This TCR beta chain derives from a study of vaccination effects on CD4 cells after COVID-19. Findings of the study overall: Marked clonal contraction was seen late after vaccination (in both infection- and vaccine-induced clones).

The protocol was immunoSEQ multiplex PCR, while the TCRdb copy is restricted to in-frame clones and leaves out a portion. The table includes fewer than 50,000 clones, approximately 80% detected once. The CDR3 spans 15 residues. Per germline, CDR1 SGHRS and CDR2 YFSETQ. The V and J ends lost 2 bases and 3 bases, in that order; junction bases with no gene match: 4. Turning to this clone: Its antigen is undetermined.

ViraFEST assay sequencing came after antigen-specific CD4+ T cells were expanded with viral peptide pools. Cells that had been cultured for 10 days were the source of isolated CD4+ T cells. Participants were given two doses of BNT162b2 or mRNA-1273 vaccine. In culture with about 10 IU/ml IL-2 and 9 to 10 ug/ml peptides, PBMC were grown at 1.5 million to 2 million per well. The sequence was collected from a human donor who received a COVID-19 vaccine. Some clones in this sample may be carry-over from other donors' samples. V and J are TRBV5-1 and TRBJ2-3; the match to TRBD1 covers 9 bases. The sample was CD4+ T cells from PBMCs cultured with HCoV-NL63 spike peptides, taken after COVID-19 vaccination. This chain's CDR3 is CASSLGTGLTDTQYF. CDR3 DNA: TGCGCCAGCAGCTTAGGGACAGGGTTAACAGATACGCAGTATTTT.